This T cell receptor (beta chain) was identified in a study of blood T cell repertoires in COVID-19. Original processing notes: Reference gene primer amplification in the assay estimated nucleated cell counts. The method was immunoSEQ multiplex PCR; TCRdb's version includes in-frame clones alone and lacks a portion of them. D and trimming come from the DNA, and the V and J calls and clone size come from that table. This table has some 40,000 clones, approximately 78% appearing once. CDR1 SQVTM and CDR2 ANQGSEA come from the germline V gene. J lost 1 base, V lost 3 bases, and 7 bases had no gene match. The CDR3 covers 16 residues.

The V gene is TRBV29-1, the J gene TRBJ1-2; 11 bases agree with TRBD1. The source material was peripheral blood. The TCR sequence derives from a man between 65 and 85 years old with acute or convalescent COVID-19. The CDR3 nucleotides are TGCAGCGTTGACCGGGGACAGGGGGGAGGTAACTATGGCTACACCTTC. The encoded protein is CSVDRGQGGGNYGYTF.